This T cell receptor beta chain was retrieved from a study of control samples from healthy donors and cancer patients. TCRdb keeps only in-frame clones here, not all; method: immunoSEQ multiplex PCR. The sample has around 82,000 clones; more than 70% are singletons. Trimming took 6 bases from V and 1 from J, leaving 10 bases between them. CDR1 LNHNV and CDR2 YYDKDF come from the germline V gene (reference sequence). This CDR3 is built from 14 residues. J is TRBJ2-1 and V is TRBV15, with no clear D. This clonotype was obtained from a man in his fifties or sixties in good health. Sequenced input: blood. CDR3 amino acids: CATRLPGSYNEQFF. In DNA, the CDR3 is TGTGCCACCAGACTACCGGGTTCCTACAATGAGCAGTTCTTC.